What follows are 10 T cell receptor beta chains derived from one specimen sequenced in a study of cytomegalovirus exposure and HLA in healthy donors. PCR employed 60 Vbeta and 13 Jbeta primers. The assay was immunoSEQ multiplex PCR, and TCRdb's table has in-frame clones only and misses some. Of over 100,000 clones in the sample, roughly 68% were seen once. Sample: PBMCs. All receptors derive from a woman aged 25 to 45 in good health and CMV-seronegative.

V usage is TRBV6-5 and J usage is TRBJ2-1; 7 bases are a match to TRBD2. V trimming: 2 bases; J trimming: 9 bases; junction bases outside the gene matches: 10. The V gene's germline CDR1 is MNHEY and CDR2 SVGAGI. The CDR3 is made up of 15 amino acids. The CDR3 sequence: CASSYAGDVAGEQFF. In DNA, the CDR3 is TGTGCCAGCAGTTACGCGGGAGACGTCGCTGGTGAGCAGTTCTTC.

The chain has TRBV7-9 and TRBJ2-2; TRBD1 might be the D (5 bases). The CDR3 spans 14 residues. Germline V gene lookup returns CDR1 SEHNR and CDR2 FQNEAQ (reference sequence). The V end lost 6 bases, the J end lost 3 bases, and 11 bases lay between the germline ends. The CDR3 here is CASSQQGYTGELFF. CDR3 DNA sequence: TGTGCCAGCAGTCAGCAGGGTTACACCGGGGAGCTGTTTTTT.

J is TRBJ1-1 and V is TRBV5-8; perhaps TRBD1 as D (5 bases). There are 13 residues in the CDR3. V lost 1 base to trimming and J lost 8 bases, with 12 bases between them. Germline V gene data show CDR1 as SGHTS and CDR2 as YDEGEE. The CDR3 region has the DNA TGTGCCAGCAGCTTGCGACAGATAAACGAAGCTTTCTTT. Translation: CASSLRQINEAFF.

The sample holds a few counts of this clone. The CDR3 region has the DNA TGTGCCAGCAGTGAAAGAGGGGGCAGGGGCAATCAGCCCCAGCATTTT. Translating it yields CASSERGGRGNQPQHF. This sequence joins TRBV6-1 and TRBJ1-5; 7 bases match TRBD1. Germline V gives CDR1 MNHNS, CDR2 SASEGT. V lost 2 bases to trimming and J lost 2 bases; unmatched junction nucleotides: 6. The CDR3 runs to 16 residues.

V is TRBV6-1 and J is TRBJ2-3; 8 positions match TRBD2. Germline trimming cut 2 bases from V and 4 bases from J; bases unmatched to any gene: 5. The germline gives CDR1 MNHNS, CDR2 SASEGT. This CDR3 has 15 amino acids. Here the CDR3 DNA reads TGTGCCAGCAGTGAAAGGGCGGGAGGCCCAGATACGCAGTATTTT. Protein product: CASSERAGGPDTQYF.

This rearrangement joins TRBV5-1 to TRBJ2-7; TRBD2 matches 14 bases. There are 16 residues in the CDR3. Germline assignment: CDR1 SGHRS and CDR2 YFSETQ. V shed 3 bases and J 5 bases; nucleotides not matched to a gene: 7. CDR3 bases: TGCGCCAGCAGCTCAGTAGGGGGACTAGCGGGAGACGAGCAGTACTTC. Amino acid sequence: CASSSVGGLAGDEQYF.

The gene calls are TRBV27 and TRBJ1-1; 7 bases align to TRBD1. Germline CDR1 is MNHEY and CDR2 is SMNVEV (reference sequence). The CDR3 contains 15 residues. Losses at the gene ends were 4 bases for V and 0 bases for J; bases not matched to a gene: 5. CDR3 nucleotides: TGTGCCAGCAGTTCCAGGGGGTTCATGAACACTGAAGCTTTCTTT. Its translation: CASSSRGFMNTEAFF.

The chain links TRBV19 to TRBJ2-1; TRBD2 matches 13 bases. The CDR3 runs to 15 residues. Trimming took 3 bases from V and 6 from J; bases not matched to a gene: 2. Germline loops: CDR1 LNHDA, CDR2 SQIVND (reference sequence). Here the CDR3 reads CASSIGLAGVNEQFF. The CDR3, as DNA: TGTGCCAGTAGTATTGGACTAGCGGGAGTCAATGAGCAGTTCTTC.

About this clone itself: Distinct nucleotide sequences in the sample also encode this CDR3. The rearrangement links TRBV29-1 to TRBJ2-7, with 10 bases aligning to TRBD1. The germline V gene has CDR1 SQVTM and CDR2 ANQGSEA. The CDR3 covers 12 residues. Trimming took 6 bases from V and 2 from J; bases not matched to a gene: 1. The CDR3 nucleotides read TGCAGCGTCGGGACAGGGGCCTACGAGCAGTACTTC. The encoded protein is CSVGTGAYEQYF.

The chain recombines TRBV14 with TRBJ2-7, with D perhaps TRBD1 (6 bases). The V and J ends lost 3 bases and 0 bases respectively, with 15 bases between them. The CDR3 runs 16 residues. CDR1 and CDR2 (germline): SGHDN, FVKESK. The chain's CDR3 is CASSQTWGRFSYEQYF. In DNA, the CDR3 is TGTGCCAGCAGCCAGACATGGGGGCGTTTCTCCTACGAGCAGTACTTC.